This T cell receptor beta chain was sequenced in a study of CD8+ T cells in alopecia areata. Overall study context: Each of the treated patients was given oral tofacitinib, 5 to 10 mg twice daily, for moderate-to-severe alopecia areata. Overall study results and limits: Greater clonality was observed in lesional scalp samples, especially alopecia totalis/universalis, versus normal scalp.

Those with alopecia areata gave lesional scalp punch biopsies and peripheral blood. The authors sorted CD4+ and CD8+ T cells from PBMCs. RNA was isolated and reverse transcribed to cDNA, the sequencing template. TCRdb's copy holds only in-frame clones and misses some; the assay was immunoSEQ multiplex PCR. This sample has 45,000 to 60,000 clones, with over 95% found just once. To note about this clone: Its target is not known.

Germline lookup yields CDR1 LNHDA and CDR2 SQIVND (reference sequence). With 3 bases removed from V and 0 bases from J, the gap between germline ends came to 8 bases. This CDR3 comprises 14 residues. The chain is built from TRBV19 and TRBJ1-1; possibly TRBD1 for D (5 bases). This material consisted of CD8+ T cells sorted from blood, taken at week 0. This TCR came from a human donor with alopecia areata. Here the CDR3 reads CASSIDSMNTEAFF. CDR3 coding DNA: TGTGCCAGTAGTATTGACAGCATGAACACTGAAGCTTTCTTT.